A single sample is the source of the 13 T cell receptor beta chains below, sequenced in a study of blood T cell repertoires in COVID-19. TCRdb's table, derived via immunoSEQ multiplex PCR, lists solely in-frame clones and lacks some. The sample yields about 190,000 clones, 70% to 90% seen once. The source material was peripheral blood. The source of these receptors is a woman aged 40 to 50 who had recovered from COVID-19.

This clone was recorded once. The V and J genes are TRBV7-2 and TRBJ2-1; 9 bases align to TRBD1. The CDR3 extends over 15 amino acids. The V segment lost 5 bases and the J segment 6 bases; nucleotides outside the gene matches: 8. Germline V gene data show CDR1 as SGHTA and CDR2 as FQGNSA. CDR3 DNA: TGTGCCAGCAGCGTACAGGGGGCGGAAGCCAATGAGCAGTTCTTC. Translation gives CASSVQGAEANEQFF.

The chain has TRBV19 and TRBJ2-2; D perhaps matches TRBD2 (5 bases). Trimming removed 9 bases at V and 3 bases at J, with 14 bases between. There are 14 residues in the CDR3. Germline assignment: CDR1 LNHDA and CDR2 SQIVND (reference sequence). CDR3 in amino acids: CASRGSGDTGELFF. CDR3 bases: TGTGCCAGCAGAGGGTCTGGGGACACCGGGGAGCTGTTTTTT.

V and J are TRBV5-8 and TRBJ1-1; D ambiguous. Germline CDR1 reads SGHTS; CDR2 reads YDEGEE. V lost 6 bases and J lost 3, with 12 bases in between. CDR3 length equals 13 residues. The CDR3 coding sequence is TGTGCCAGCACCCATGCGACTGACACTGAAGCTTTCTTT. It specifies CASTHATDTEAFF.

CDR3: CASSPSYNSPLHF. CDR3 DNA: TGTGCCAGCTCACCGAGCTATAATTCACCCCTCCACTTT. The chain has TRBV18 and TRBJ1-6; the D is unclear. The CDR3 contains 13 residues. V lost 3 bases to trimming and J lost 3 bases, with 3 bases between them. Germline-derived CDR1 and CDR2 are KGHSH and LQKENI.

This chain joins TRBV7-2 and TRBJ2-1; 13 bases fit TRBD2. Germline assignment: CDR1 SGHTA and CDR2 FQGNSA. The CDR3 runs 19 residues. Unmatched junction bases numbered 12, after V lost 2 bases and J lost 5 bases. CDR3 amino acids: CASSLFGTRLAGGHNEQFF. CDR3 coding DNA: TGTGCCAGCAGCTTATTTGGCACGAGACTAGCGGGAGGCCACAATGAGCAGTTCTTC.

The chain recombines TRBV27 with TRBJ2-3; possible D gene TRBD2, 5 bases. CDR3 length equals 13 residues. CDR1 is MNHEY, CDR2 SMNVEV, per germline (reference sequence). V was shortened by 5 bases and J by 4 bases, with 10 bases between the two germline ends. This CDR3 is CASSPSRADTQYF. CDR3 in DNA: TGTGCCAGCAGTCCTAGCCGAGCAGATACGCAGTATTTT.

V and J are TRBV30 and TRBJ1-6, with 9 bases lining up with TRBD1. After removal of 2 bases from V and 7 bases from J, the junction contained 6 bases not matched to a gene. The CDR3 extends over 15 amino acids. Germline lookup yields CDR1 GTSNPN and CDR2 SVGIG (reference sequence). The CDR3 sequence: CAWSSGTGHNSPLHF. In DNA form, the CDR3 reads TGTGCCTGGAGTTCCGGGACAGGGCACAATTCACCCCTCCACTTT.

The V gene is TRBV28, the J gene TRBJ2-2; D gene uncertain. V lost 3 bases and J lost 6, with 5 bases in between. Germline V CDR1 and CDR2: MDHEN, SYDVKM. The CDR3 has 12 residues. The CDR3 loop is CASSLGAGELFF. The CDR3 nucleotides are TGTGCCAGCAGTTTGGGCGCCGGGGAGCTGTTTTTT.

V usage is TRBV2 and J usage is TRBJ2-1; 16 nucleotides align to TRBD2. This CDR3 comprises 20 residues. CDR1 and CDR2 (germline): SNHLY, FYNNEI. Trimming at V came to 7 bases and at J to 0 bases, leaving 12 bases not matched to a gene. In DNA form, the CDR3 reads TGTGCCAGCACTGTGGGTCCGGGACTAGCGGGAGGGAGCTCCTACAATGAGCAGTTCTTC. Its translation: CASTVGPGLAGGSSYNEQFF.

In this sample, this clone turned up once. The chain links TRBV7-8 to TRBJ1-5; possibly TRBD1 for D (5 bases). V gave up 4 bases and J gave up 2 bases, with 15 bases separating them. Per germline, CDR1 SGHVS and CDR2 FQNEAQ. The CDR3 is made up of 16 amino acids. CDR3 residues: CASSSDRAGGNQPQHF. In DNA form, the CDR3 reads TGTGCCAGCAGCTCAGACAGAGCGGGGGGCAATCAGCCCCAGCATTTT.

This clone has just a few counts. The chain is built from TRBV19 and TRBJ1-5; unclear D gene. V lost 9 bases, J lost 6 bases, and 12 bases lay in between. The germline CDR1 and CDR2 sequences are LNHDA and SQIVND (reference sequence). The CDR3 contains 12 residues. Here the CDR3 DNA reads TGTGCCAGCCAATTAATGAGTCAGCCCCAGCATTTT. Translation gives CASQLMSQPQHF.

The gene calls are TRBV6-5 and TRBJ2-1, with D perhaps matching TRBD2 (5 bases). From germline, CDR1 is MNHEY and CDR2 SVGAGI. The CDR3 loop spans 12 amino acids. V dropped 6 bases and J dropped 9 bases, with 12 bases sitting between them. The CDR3 loop reads CASRRGEGEQFF. The CDR3 DNA is TGTGCCAGCAGACGTGGCGAGGGTGAGCAGTTCTTC.

This sequence joins TRBV7-7 and TRBJ2-5; D perhaps matches TRBD1 (5 bases). The CDR3 length is 14 residues. The V and J ends lost 4 bases and 5 bases respectively, with 14 bases between them. Germline-derived CDR1 and CDR2 are SSHAT and FNYEAQ (reference sequence). The CDR3 nucleotides read TGTGCCAGCAGCTCAGACCAGGGCGTGGAGACCCAGTACTTC. As protein: CASSSDQGVETQYF.